One and the same sample provided the 5 T cell receptor beta chains below, sequenced in a study of response to subunit inactivated influenza vaccine. TCRdb passed the RT-PCR reads through MiXCR, listing each CDR3 protein once. The sample records 650,000 to 700,000 distinct CDR3 sequences, approximately 14% being singletons. This material consisted of PBMCs from blood, taken 12 days after vaccination. These receptors were taken from a man over 45 who received an inactivated influenza vaccine.

This clonotype was recorded a few times. The chain recombines TRBV6-2 or TRBV6-3 with TRBJ2-7; possible D gene TRBD1, 6 bases. V was trimmed by 6 bases and J by 9 bases, leaving 27 bases between them. The V gene's germline CDR1 is MNHEY and CDR2 SVGEGT. The CDR3 has 16 residues. CDR3 sequence: CASSPLRDIFDFGQYF. As DNA, the CDR3 is TGTGCCAGCAGCCCCCTTCGGGACATTTTCGACTTCGGGCAGTACTTC.

The chain links TRBV2 to TRBJ1-1, with D possibly TRBD1 on 5 matching bases. Germline-derived CDR1 and CDR2 are SNHLY and FYNNEI. The CDR3 runs to 13 residues. The ends were cut back, 7 bases at V and 1 base at J, with 10 bases in the middle. The CDR3 nucleotides read TGTGCCAGCACACAGGTAGAGAACACTGAAGCTTTCTTT. This encodes CASTQVENTEAFF.

The chain links TRBV11-2 to TRBJ1-4; D is undetermined. There are 13 residues in the CDR3. CDR1 and CDR2 from the germline V gene are SGHAT and FQNNGV. Between the trimmed V and J ends, which lost 1 base and 8 bases, there was a span of 8 bases. Here the CDR3 reads CASSLVSQEKLFF. For the CDR3, the DNA is TGTGCCAGCAGCTTAGTTTCGCAGGAAAAACTGTTTTTT.

The V gene is TRBV6-5, the J gene TRBJ2-5; TRBD1 agrees at 12 bases. The germline V gene has CDR1 MNHEY and CDR2 SVGAGI. The CDR3 has 17 residues. V lost 2 bases to trimming and J lost 2 bases; unmatched junction nucleotides: 6. The CDR3 nucleotides read TGTGCCAGCAGTTACGGCCCGGGACAGGGGGCGCAAGAGACCCAGTACTTC. It yields the protein CASSYGPGQGAQETQYF.

The V and J genes are TRBV7-2 and TRBJ1-2; D perhaps matches TRBD1 (6 bases). The CDR3 is 16 residues long. Germline loops: CDR1 SGHTA, CDR2 FQGNSA. The V and J ends lost 0 bases and 4 bases respectively, with 15 bases between them. The CDR3 is CASSLALAGASYGYTF. The CDR3 DNA reads TGTGCCAGCAGCTTAGCGCTCGCAGGGGCCTCCTATGGCTACACCTTC.